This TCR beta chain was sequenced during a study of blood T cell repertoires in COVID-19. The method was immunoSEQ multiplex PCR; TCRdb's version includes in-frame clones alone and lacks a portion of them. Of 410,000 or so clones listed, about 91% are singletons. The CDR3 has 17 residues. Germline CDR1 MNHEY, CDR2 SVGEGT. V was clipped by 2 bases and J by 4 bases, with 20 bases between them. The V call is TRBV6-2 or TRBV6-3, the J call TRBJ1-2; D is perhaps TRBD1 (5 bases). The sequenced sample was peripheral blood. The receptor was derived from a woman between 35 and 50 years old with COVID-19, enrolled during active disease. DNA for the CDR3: TGTGCCAGCAGTTACCCCCGGGATGGGAGGGGCGGCTATGGCTACACCTTC. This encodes CASSYPRDGRGGYGYTF.